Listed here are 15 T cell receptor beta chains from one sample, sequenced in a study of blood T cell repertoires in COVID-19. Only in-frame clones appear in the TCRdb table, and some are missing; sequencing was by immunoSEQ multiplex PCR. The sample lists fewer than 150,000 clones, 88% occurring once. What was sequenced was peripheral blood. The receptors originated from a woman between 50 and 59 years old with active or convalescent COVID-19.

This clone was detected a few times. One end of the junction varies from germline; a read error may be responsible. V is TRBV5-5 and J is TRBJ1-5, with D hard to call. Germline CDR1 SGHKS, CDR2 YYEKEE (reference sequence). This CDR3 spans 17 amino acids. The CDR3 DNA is TGTGCCAGCAGTTTGGCATTGCGGCTAGATAGCAATCAGCCCCAGCATTTT. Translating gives CASSLALRLDSNQPQHF.

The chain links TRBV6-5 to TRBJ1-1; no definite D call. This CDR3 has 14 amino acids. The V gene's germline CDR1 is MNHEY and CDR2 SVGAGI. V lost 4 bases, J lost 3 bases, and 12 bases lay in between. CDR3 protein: CASSWKKRDTEAFF. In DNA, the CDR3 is TGTGCCAGCAGTTGGAAGAAGAGGGACACTGAAGCTTTCTTT.

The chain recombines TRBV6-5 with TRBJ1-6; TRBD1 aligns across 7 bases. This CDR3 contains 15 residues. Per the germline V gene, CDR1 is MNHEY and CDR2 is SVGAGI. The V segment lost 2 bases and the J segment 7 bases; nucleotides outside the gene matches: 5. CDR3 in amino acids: CASSYEGARNSPLHF. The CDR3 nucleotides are TGTGCCAGCAGTTACGAGGGGGCTCGGAATTCACCCCTCCACTTT.

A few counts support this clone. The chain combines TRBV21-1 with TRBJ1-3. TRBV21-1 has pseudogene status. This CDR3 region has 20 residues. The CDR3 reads CASSKTPPGSLSWAGNTIYF. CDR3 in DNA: TGTGCCAGCAGCAAAACACCACCGGGTTCCTTAAGTTGGGCTGGAAACACCATATATTTT.

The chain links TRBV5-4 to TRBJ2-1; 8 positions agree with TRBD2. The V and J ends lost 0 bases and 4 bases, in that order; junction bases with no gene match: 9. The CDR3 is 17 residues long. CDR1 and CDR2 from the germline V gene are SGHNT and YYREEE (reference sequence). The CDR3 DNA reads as TGTGCCAGCAGCTTGGTTGAGACTAGCGATGCATACAATGAGCAGTTCTTC. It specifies CASSLVETSDAYNEQFF.

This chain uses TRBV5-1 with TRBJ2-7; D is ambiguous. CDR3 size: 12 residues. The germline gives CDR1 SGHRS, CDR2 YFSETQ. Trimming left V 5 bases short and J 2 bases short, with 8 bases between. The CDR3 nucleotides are TGCGCCAGCAGATCGGGTACCTACGAGCAGTACTTC. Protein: CASRSGTYEQYF.

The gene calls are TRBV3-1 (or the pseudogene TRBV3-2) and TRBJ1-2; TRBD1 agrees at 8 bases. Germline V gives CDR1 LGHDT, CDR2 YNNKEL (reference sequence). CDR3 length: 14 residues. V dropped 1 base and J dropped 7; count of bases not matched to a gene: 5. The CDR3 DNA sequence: TGTGCCAGCAGCCAAGGGCCCAGGGGGCCTGGCTACACCTTC. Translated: CASSQGPRGPGYTF.

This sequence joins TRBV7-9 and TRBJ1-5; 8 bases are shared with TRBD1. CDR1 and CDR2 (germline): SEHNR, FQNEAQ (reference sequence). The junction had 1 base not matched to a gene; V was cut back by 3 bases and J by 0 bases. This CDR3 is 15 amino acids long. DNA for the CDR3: TGTGCCAGCAGCTTCGGACAGGGTAGCAATCAGCCCCAGCATTTT. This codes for CASSFGQGSNQPQHF. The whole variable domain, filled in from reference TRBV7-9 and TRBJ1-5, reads DTGVSQNPRHKITKRGQNVTFRCDPISEHNRLYWYRQTLGQGPEFLTYFQNEAQLEKSRLLSDRFSAERPKGSFSTLEIQRTEQGDSAMYLCASSFGQGSNQPQHFGDGTRLSIL.

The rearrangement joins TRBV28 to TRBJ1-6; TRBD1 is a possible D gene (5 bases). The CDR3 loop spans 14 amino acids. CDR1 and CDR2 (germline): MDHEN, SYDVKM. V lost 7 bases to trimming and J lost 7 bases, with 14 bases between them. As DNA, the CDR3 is TGTGCCAGCATTGCCGGGACTCCGAATTCACCCCTCCACTTT. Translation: CASIAGTPNSPLHF.

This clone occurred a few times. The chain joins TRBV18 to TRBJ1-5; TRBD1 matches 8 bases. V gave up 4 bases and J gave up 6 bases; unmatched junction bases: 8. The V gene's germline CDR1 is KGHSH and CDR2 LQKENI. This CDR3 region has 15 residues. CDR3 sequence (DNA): TGTGCCAGCTCACGAGGACAGGGAAGGACTCAGCCCCAGCATTTT. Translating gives CASSRGQGRTQPQHF.

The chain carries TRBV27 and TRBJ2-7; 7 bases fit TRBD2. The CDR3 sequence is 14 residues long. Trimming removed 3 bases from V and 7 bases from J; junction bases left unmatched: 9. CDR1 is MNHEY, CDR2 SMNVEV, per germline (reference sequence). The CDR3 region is CASSFEGGPWEQYF. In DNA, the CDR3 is TGTGCCAGCAGTTTTGAGGGAGGGCCGTGGGAGCAGTACTTC.

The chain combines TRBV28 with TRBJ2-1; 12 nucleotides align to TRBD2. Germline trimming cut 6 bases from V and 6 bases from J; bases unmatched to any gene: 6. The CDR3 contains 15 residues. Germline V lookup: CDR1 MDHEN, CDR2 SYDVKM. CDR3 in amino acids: CASSLLAGGFNEQFF. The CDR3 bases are TGTGCCAGCAGCCTACTAGCGGGAGGTTTCAATGAGCAGTTCTTC.

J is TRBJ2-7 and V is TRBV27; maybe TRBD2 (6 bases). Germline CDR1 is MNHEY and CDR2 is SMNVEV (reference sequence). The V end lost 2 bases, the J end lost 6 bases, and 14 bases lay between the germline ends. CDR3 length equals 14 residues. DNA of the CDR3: TGTGCCAGCAGTTTACGATTCGGGGGAGGCGAGCAGTACTTC. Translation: CASSLRFGGGEQYF.

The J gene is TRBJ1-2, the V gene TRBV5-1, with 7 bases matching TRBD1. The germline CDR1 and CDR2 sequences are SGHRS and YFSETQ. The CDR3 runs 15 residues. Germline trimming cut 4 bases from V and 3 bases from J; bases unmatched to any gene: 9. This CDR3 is CASSQGTATHYGYTF. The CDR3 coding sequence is TGCGCCAGCAGCCAGGGGACAGCTACACACTATGGCTACACCTTC.

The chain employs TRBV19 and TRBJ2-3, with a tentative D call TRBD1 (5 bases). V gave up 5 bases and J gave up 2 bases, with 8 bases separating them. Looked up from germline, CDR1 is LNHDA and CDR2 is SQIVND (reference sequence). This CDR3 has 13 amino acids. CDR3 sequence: CASSLGATDTQYF. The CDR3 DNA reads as TGTGCCAGTAGTCTAGGGGCCACAGATACGCAGTATTTT.